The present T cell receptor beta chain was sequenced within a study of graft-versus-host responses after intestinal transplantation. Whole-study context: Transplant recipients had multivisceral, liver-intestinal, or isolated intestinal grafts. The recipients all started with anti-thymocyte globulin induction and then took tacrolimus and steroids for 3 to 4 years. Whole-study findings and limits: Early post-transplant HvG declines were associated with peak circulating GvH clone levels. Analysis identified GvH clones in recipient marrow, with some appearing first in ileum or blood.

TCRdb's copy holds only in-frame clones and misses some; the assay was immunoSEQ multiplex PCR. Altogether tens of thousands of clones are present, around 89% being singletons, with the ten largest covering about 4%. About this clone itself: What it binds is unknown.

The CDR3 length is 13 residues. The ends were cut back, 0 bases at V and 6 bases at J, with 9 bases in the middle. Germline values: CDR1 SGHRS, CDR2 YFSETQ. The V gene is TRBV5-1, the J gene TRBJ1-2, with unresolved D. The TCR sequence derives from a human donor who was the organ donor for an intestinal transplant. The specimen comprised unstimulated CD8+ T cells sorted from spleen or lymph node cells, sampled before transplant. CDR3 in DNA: TGCGCCAGCAGCTTGGGGCCCAGTCATGGCTACACCTTC. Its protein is CASSLGPSHGYTF.